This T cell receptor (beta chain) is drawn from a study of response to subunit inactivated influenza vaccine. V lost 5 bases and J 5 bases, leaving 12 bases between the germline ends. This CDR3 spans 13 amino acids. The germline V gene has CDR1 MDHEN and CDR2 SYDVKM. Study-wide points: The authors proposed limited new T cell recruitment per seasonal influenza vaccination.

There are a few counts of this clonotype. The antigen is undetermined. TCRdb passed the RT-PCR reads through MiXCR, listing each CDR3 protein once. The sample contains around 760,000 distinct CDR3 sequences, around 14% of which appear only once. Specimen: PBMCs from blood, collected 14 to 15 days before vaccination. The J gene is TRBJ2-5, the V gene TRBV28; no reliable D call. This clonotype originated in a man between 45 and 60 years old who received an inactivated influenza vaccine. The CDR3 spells CASSVIKKETQYF. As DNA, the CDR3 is TGTGCCAGCAGTGTTATTAAGAAGGAGACCCAGTACTTC. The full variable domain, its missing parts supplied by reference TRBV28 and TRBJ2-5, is DVKVTQSSRYLVKRTGEKVFLECVQDMDHENMFWYRQDPGLGLRLIYFSYDVKMKEKGDIPEGYSVSREKKERFSLILESASTNQTSMYLCASSVIKKETQYFGPGTRLLVL.